Following are 22 T cell receptor beta chains from one sample sequenced in a study of blood T cell repertoires in COVID-19. Sequenced by immunoSEQ multiplex PCR; TCRdb stores in-frame clones only, minus some. The sample has under 200,000 clones; roughly 80% are singletons. The sequencing input was peripheral blood. The receptors originated from a man aged 60 to 69 with acute or convalescent COVID-19.

The chain links TRBV25-1 to TRBJ1-1, with D hard to call. This CDR3 is 13 amino acids long. Germline V gene lookup returns CDR1 MGHDK and CDR2 SYGVNS. V lost 1 base and J lost 5, with 8 bases in between. The DNA for the CDR3 is TGTGCCAGCAGTGAATTTGAGGAGACTGAAGCTTTCTTT. Translated, it gives CASSEFEETEAFF.

The chain is built from TRBV3-1 (or the pseudogene TRBV3-2) and TRBJ2-7; D ambiguous. The CDR3 consists of 15 residues. The germline V gene encodes CDR1 LGHDT and CDR2 YNNKEL (reference sequence). V was trimmed by 2 bases and J by 2 bases, leaving 13 bases between them. The CDR3 here is CASSQMVDTAYEQYF. In DNA form, the CDR3 reads TGTGCCAGCAGCCAAATGGTAGATACTGCCTACGAGCAGTACTTC.

This clone was found once. A junction boundary mismatches the germline segment, possibly from a read error. The rearrangement links TRBV7-7 to TRBJ2-7; 10 bases are shared with TRBD1. The germline CDR1 and CDR2 sequences are SSHAT and FNYEAQ (reference sequence). The CDR3 has 15 residues. In nucleotides, the CDR3 is TGTGCTAGCAGCCGAGGACAGGGGGGCATGTACGAGCAGTACTTC. It yields the protein CASSRGQGGMYEQYF. The full variable domain, its missing parts supplied by reference TRBV7-7 and TRBJ2-7, is GAGVSQSPRYKVTKRGQDVTLRCDPISSHATLYWYQQALGQGPEFLTYFNYEAQPDKSGLPSDRFSAERPEGSISTLTIQRTEQRDSAMYRCASSRGQGGMYEQYFGPGTRLTVT.

This chain links TRBV10-3 with TRBJ2-3; TRBD2 matches at 13 bases. The CDR3 runs to 16 residues. With 6 bases clipped from V and 4 bases from J, the junction kept 7 bases outside the gene matches. CDR1 and CDR2 from the germline V gene are ENHRY and SYGVKD. The CDR3 sequence is CAIRGLAGADSDTQYF. The CDR3 coding sequence is TGTGCCATCAGAGGACTAGCGGGGGCGGATTCAGATACGCAGTATTTT.

The rearrangement uses TRBV27 and TRBJ2-3; TRBD2 matches 14 bases. The CDR3 consists of 17 residues. In germline, CDR1 is MNHEY, CDR2 SMNVEV (reference sequence). Trimming removed 3 bases from V and 5 bases from J; junction bases left unmatched: 7. The DNA of the CDR3 is TGTGCCAGCAGTTTTCGTGGACTAGCGGGGGGATTAGATACGCAGTATTTT. Translating gives CASSFRGLAGGLDTQYF.

In its sample, this clone was seen a few times. In nucleotides, the CDR3 is TGTGCCAGCAGCTTTATGGACAGCGAGGGGCGCGAACTGTTTTTT. This sequence encodes CASSFMDSEGRELFF. This chain joins TRBV7-9 and TRBJ1-4; a weak D match, TRBD1 (6 bases). Per the germline V gene, CDR1 is SEHNR and CDR2 is FQNEAQ (reference sequence). V dropped 3 bases and J dropped 12 bases, with 20 bases sitting between them. This CDR3 contains 15 residues. The complete variable domain, with remaining parts taken from reference TRBV7-9 and TRBJ1-4, reads DTGVSQNPRHKITKRGQNVTFRCDPISEHNRLYWYRQTLGQGPEFLTYFQNEAQLEKSRLLSDRFSAERPKGSFSTLEIQRTEQGDSAMYLCASSFMDSEGRELFFGSGTQLSVL.

The chain combines TRBV18 with TRBJ1-3; a possible D gene is TRBD1 (6 bases). CDR1 KGHSH and CDR2 LQKENI come from the germline V gene. V was trimmed by 2 bases and J by 2 bases, leaving 13 bases between them. This CDR3 is built from 16 residues. CDR3 DNA: TGTGCCAGCTCACCATCGTCGGCAGGGGCTGGAAACACCATATATTTT. Its protein is CASSPSSAGAGNTIYF.

The chain has TRBV9 and TRBJ1-6; D possibly corresponds to TRBD1 (6 bases). The CDR3 runs 14 residues. The germline V gene has CDR1 SGDLS and CDR2 YYNGEE. Trimming took 2 bases from V and 8 from J, leaving 11 bases between them. The CDR3 DNA reads TGTGCCAGCAGCGTTACAGGGTTAGATTCACCCCTCCACTTT. Translation gives CASSVTGLDSPLHF.

This clone was picked up a small number of times. The V gene is TRBV5-4, the J gene TRBJ2-7; 8 bases match TRBD2. The germline CDR1 and CDR2 sequences are SGHNT and YYREEE (reference sequence). The V and J ends lost 5 bases and 5 bases, in that order; junction bases with no gene match: 6. The CDR3 sequence is 13 residues long. The CDR3: CASRVRGGDEQYF. The CDR3 DNA follows: TGTGCCAGCAGGGTTCGGGGGGGGGACGAGCAGTACTTC.

The J gene is TRBJ1-2, the V gene TRBV4-3; 7 nucleotides align to TRBD1. This CDR3 is built from 17 residues. CDR1 is LGHNA and CDR2 is YSLEER in the germline V gene. After removal of 1 base from V and 3 bases from J, the junction contained 11 bases not matched to a gene. The chain's CDR3 is CASSQGLSPGGDYGYTF. In DNA form, the CDR3 reads TGCGCCAGCAGCCAAGGCCTGAGCCCAGGGGGTGACTATGGCTACACCTTC.

The V call is TRBV2, the J call TRBJ1-5, with D perhaps matching TRBD1 (5 bases). Germline CDR1 and CDR2: SNHLY and FYNNEI. This CDR3 spans 15 amino acids. Trimming removed 2 bases at V and 6 bases at J, with 14 bases between. In DNA, the CDR3 is TGTGCCAGCAGTGAATTATCTGGGGGGGGTCAGCCCCAGCATTTT. Translation: CASSELSGGGQPQHF.

The V gene is TRBV29-1, the J gene TRBJ1-2; TRBD1 agrees at 8 bases. With 3 bases clipped from V and 4 bases from J, the junction kept 7 bases outside the gene matches. The germline CDR1 and CDR2 sequences are SQVTM and ANQGSEA. This CDR3 comprises 14 residues. CDR3 sequence (DNA): TGCAGCGTTGATGCAGGGGGCGCCGGCTATGGCTACACCTTC. It yields the protein CSVDAGGAGYGYTF.

This sequence joins TRBV25-1 and TRBJ1-5; 9 nucleotides align to TRBD1. The V gene end was trimmed by 6 bases and the J gene end by 7 bases; junction bases not matched to a gene: 10. CDR1 MGHDK and CDR2 SYGVNS come from the germline V gene. CDR3 length: 15 residues. The CDR3 sequence is CASRNRDREGQPQHF. In nucleotides, the CDR3 is TGTGCCAGCAGGAACCGGGACAGGGAGGGGCAGCCCCAGCATTTT. The full variable domain, in which reference TRBV25-1 and TRBJ1-5 provide the parts outside the CDR3, is EADIYQTPRYLVIGTGKKITLECSQTMGHDKMYWYQQDPGMELHLIHYSYGVNSTEKGDLSSESTVSRIRTEHFPLTLESARPSHTSQYLCASRNRDREGQPQHFGDGTRLSIL.

This rearrangement joins TRBV5-4 to TRBJ1-2; D possibly corresponds to TRBD1 (5 bases). Between the trimmed V and J ends, which lost 2 bases and 4 bases, there was a span of 15 bases. Germline V gives CDR1 SGHNT, CDR2 YYREEE (reference sequence). The CDR3 loop spans 15 amino acids. CDR3 in DNA: TGTGCCAGCAGCTTTGATCAGGGCTGGGGCTATGGCTACACCTTC. Protein: CASSFDQGWGYGYTF.

The CDR3 nucleotides read TGCGCCAGCAGCTTGGTAGCAGATACGCAGTATTTT. This gives the protein CASSLVADTQYF. The chain couples TRBV5-1 to TRBJ2-3; D call uncertain. Germline-derived CDR1 and CDR2 are SGHRS and YFSETQ. V gave up 0 bases and J gave up 4 bases, with 3 bases separating them. The CDR3 runs 12 residues.

The gene calls are TRBV5-1 and TRBJ1-3; D call uncertain. The germline V gene has CDR1 SGHRS and CDR2 YFSETQ. This CDR3 is built from 14 residues. V was shortened by 4 bases and J by 4 bases, with 12 bases between the two germline ends. CDR3 DNA sequence: TGCGCCAGCAGCCCAGAGGTGTGGGGAAACACCATATATTTT. It is translated as CASSPEVWGNTIYF.

The genes are TRBV11-2 and TRBJ2-7; 10 bases map to TRBD2. This CDR3 comprises 14 residues. V dropped 5 bases and J dropped 3; count of bases not matched to a gene: 4. Looked up from germline, CDR1 is SGHAT and CDR2 is FQNNGV. Here the CDR3 DNA reads TGTGCCAGCAGCCTCCAGCGGGGGGGCTACGAGCAGTACTTC. This encodes CASSLQRGGYEQYF.

A few counts support this clone. This chain uses TRBV30 with TRBJ1-2; 8 nucleotides align to TRBD1. The CDR3 sequence is 14 residues long. From germline, CDR1 is GTSNPN and CDR2 SVGIG (reference sequence). V was clipped by 0 bases and J by 5 bases; unmatched bases: 5. CDR3 in amino acids: CAWSVPGGKYGYTF. The CDR3 nucleotides read TGTGCCTGGAGTGTGCCAGGGGGCAAGTATGGCTACACCTTC.

In this sample, this clone turned up once. CDR3 residues: CASSVRQGPELFF. CDR3 DNA: TGTGCCAGCAGTGTCAGACAGGGTCCGGAGCTGTTTTTT. The chain is built from TRBV6-2 or TRBV6-3 and TRBJ2-2; 7 positions agree with TRBD1. The V gene's germline CDR1 is MNHEY and CDR2 SVGEGT. The CDR3 spans 13 residues. V was clipped by 5 bases and J by 10 bases; unmatched bases: 7.

On this clone itself: Distinct nucleotide sequences in the sample also encode this CDR3. This sequence joins TRBV6-5 and TRBJ1-5, with D perhaps matching TRBD1 (6 bases). Germline V gene sequence: CDR1 MNHEY, CDR2 SVGAGI. This CDR3 has 12 residues. Trimming shortened V by 6 bases and J by 7 bases, and 10 bases separated the two germline ends. CDR3 amino acids: CASRTGVQPQHF. In DNA, the CDR3 is TGTGCCAGCAGGACAGGAGTACAGCCCCAGCATTTT.

This chain uses TRBV10-3 with TRBJ2-2, with 7 bases aligning to TRBD2. Germline V gene sequence: CDR1 ENHRY, CDR2 SYGVKD. This CDR3 is 16 amino acids long. The junction had 8 bases not matched to a gene; V was cut back by 2 bases and J by 5 bases. DNA for the CDR3: TGTGCCATCAGTGAGCTGGGCGGGGGAGAGACCGGGGAGCTGTTTTTT. Translated: CAISELGGGETGELFF.

This chain links TRBV29-1 with TRBJ2-7; 11 bases match TRBD1. The CDR3 extends over 14 amino acids. J was trimmed by 0 bases and V by 6 bases; bases with no gene match: 4. From germline, CDR1 is SQVTM and CDR2 ANQGSEA. CDR3 sequence reads: CSVEGTGGSYEQYF. For the CDR3, the DNA is TGCAGCGTGGAGGGGACAGGGGGCTCCTACGAGCAGTACTTC.